What follows are 23 T cell receptor beta chains derived from one specimen sequenced in a study of T cells in Graves' hyperthyroidism and ophthalmopathy. The investigators amplified TCR beta CDR3 regions from RNA transcripts. With the HTBI primer set, the TCR CDR3 went through a first round of RT-PCR. TCRdb re-called the multiplex PCR reads with MiXCR, one entry per CDR3 protein. This sample has approximately 640,000 distinct CDR3 sequences; about 16% occur once, and the top ten carry around 3.9%. The material sequenced was blood. The origin of the receptors is a woman in her 30s with Graves' hyperthyroidism.

The chain carries TRBV20-1 and TRBJ2-1; D is possibly TRBD1 (6 bases). V dropped 2 bases and J dropped 3 bases, with 11 bases sitting between them. The CDR3 totals 14 residues. In germline, CDR1 is DFQATT, CDR2 SNEGSKA (reference sequence). The CDR3, as DNA: TGCAGTGCTAGATCGGCAGGGGTCTACAATGAGCAGTTCTTC. Its protein product is CSARSAGVYNEQFF.

The chain joins TRBV5-6 to TRBJ2-1; D may be TRBD1 (6 bases). The CDR3 sequence is 14 residues long. V dropped 0 bases and J dropped 9 bases, with 13 bases sitting between them. Germline-derived CDR1 and CDR2 are SGHDT and YYEEEE. CDR3 protein: CASSLGTGTGEQFF. CDR3 nucleotides: TGTGCCAGCAGCTTGGGAACAGGGACGGGTGAGCAGTTCTTC.

V is TRBV30 and J is TRBJ2-3; the match to TRBD2 covers 10 bases. The junction had 5 bases not matched to a gene; V was cut back by 3 bases and J by 5 bases. The germline gives CDR1 GTSNPN, CDR2 SVGIG (reference sequence). The CDR3 consists of 14 residues. CDR3 nucleotides: TGTGCCTGGAGAGCTAGCGGGAGAATAGATACGCAGTATTTT. This encodes CAWRASGRIDTQYF. Full variable domain (remainder filled in from reference TRBV30 and TRBJ2-3): SQTIHQWPATLVQPVGSPLSLECTVEGTSNPNLYWYRQAAGRGLQLLFYSVGIGQISSEVPQNLSASRPQDRQFILSSKKLLLSDSGFYLCAWRASGRIDTQYFGPGTRLTVL.

This clonotype was observed many times. The V call is TRBV7-6, the J call TRBJ2-7; TRBD2 is a possible D gene (5 bases). Per the germline V gene, CDR1 is SGHVS and CDR2 is FNYEAQ. The CDR3 has 16 amino acids. V lost 2 bases, J lost 1 base, and 15 bases lay in between. The chain's CDR3 is CASSLIARGGSYEQYF. CDR3 DNA sequence: TGTGCCAGCAGCTTAATCGCCAGAGGAGGTTCCTACGAGCAGTACTTC.

The rearrangement links TRBV11-3 to TRBJ1-1; 7 nucleotides match TRBD1. The CDR3 is 15 residues long. V lost 1 base, J lost 4 bases, and 6 bases stayed unmatched. Germline CDR1 reads SGHNT; CDR2 reads YENEEA. CDR3 in DNA: TGTGCCAGCAGCTTAGTCACAGGGGCCGGCACTGAAGCTTTCTTT. Protein product: CASSLVTGAGTEAFF.

This clonotype was detected many times. The genes are TRBV7-6 and TRBJ2-1; 11 bases fit TRBD2. The germline V gene has CDR1 SGHVS and CDR2 FNYEAQ. Losses at the gene ends were 1 base for V and 0 bases for J; bases not matched to a gene: 11. CDR3 size: 20 residues. The CDR3 protein is CASSLDKGTSGLFSYNEQFF. In nucleotides, the CDR3 is TGTGCCAGCAGCTTAGATAAGGGGACTAGCGGATTGTTCTCCTACAATGAGCAGTTCTTC. Combining the CDR3 with reference TRBV7-6 and TRBJ2-1 gives the whole variable domain GAGVSQSPRYKVTKRGQDVALRCDPISGHVSLYWYRQALGQGPEFLTYFNYEAQQDKSGLPNDRFSAERPEGSISTLTIQRTEQRDSAMYRCASSLDKGTSGLFSYNEQFFGPGTRLTVL.

This clonotype turned up a few times. CDR3 bases: TGTGCCATCAGTGAAGACCGGGACAGAAATAGCAATCAGCCCCAGCATTTT. It translates to CAISEDRDRNSNQPQHF. This chain joins TRBV10-3 and TRBJ1-5; 7 nucleotides match TRBD1. The ends lost 3 bases at V and 0 bases at J; junction bases unmatched: 8. The CDR3 contains 17 residues. Germline V CDR1 and CDR2: ENHRY, SYGVKD.

This clonotype has only a few counts. The rearrangement links TRBV12-3 or TRBV12-4 to TRBJ2-7; TRBD2 is a possible D gene (6 bases). There are 13 residues in the CDR3. Trimming removed 7 bases at V and 5 bases at J, with 15 bases between. CDR3 protein: CASTPGEADEQYF. The CDR3 DNA follows: TGTGCCAGCACCCCGGGAGAAGCAGACGAGCAGTACTTC.

This clonotype was counted at least ten times. The gene calls are TRBV2 and TRBJ2-1, with D perhaps assigned TRBD1 or TRBD2 (5 bases each). This CDR3 has 13 amino acids. V was trimmed by 6 bases and J by 6 bases, leaving 12 bases between them. Germline V CDR1 and CDR2: SNHLY, FYNNEI. Written as DNA, the CDR3 is TGTGCCAGCAGGGGGCCCGCGGGCAATGAGCAGTTCTTC. It codes for CASRGPAGNEQFF.

This clonotype has a handful of counts. V gene TRBV27 combines with J gene TRBJ2-2; D is uncertain. V lost 5 bases and J lost 3, with 16 bases in between. This CDR3 region has 16 residues. Germline V CDR1 and CDR2: MNHEY, SMNVEV (reference sequence). This CDR3 is CASSNYDGPYTGELFF. Here the CDR3 DNA reads TGTGCCAGCAGTAACTATGATGGGCCCTACACCGGGGAGCTGTTTTTT.

This clonotype was seen many times. This chain uses TRBV27 with TRBJ2-3, with 7 bases matching TRBD2. J lost 3 bases, V lost 6 bases, and 12 bases had no gene match. This CDR3 comprises 16 residues. Germline CDR1 and CDR2: MNHEY and SMNVEV (reference sequence). The CDR3 bases are TGTGCCAGCAGGCCGTCGCGGGAGAAGGGGACAGATACGCAGTATTTT. Its translation: CASRPSREKGTDTQYF.

Comment on this clonotype: A much larger clone differs by one base, so this may be a read error. V usage is TRBV20-1 and J usage is TRBJ2-2; weak D call: TRBD2 (5 bases). The length of the CDR3 is 15 residues. In germline, CDR1 is DFQATT, CDR2 SNEGSKA (reference sequence). This CDR3 reads CSARPPGASTGELVF. In nucleotides, the CDR3 is TGCAGTGCTAGACCCCCAGGTGCCTCCACCGGGGAGCTGGTTTTT.

This clonotype was detected many times. This sequence joins TRBV18 and TRBJ1-1, with D possibly TRBD1 on 5 matching bases. The germline V gene encodes CDR1 KGHSH and CDR2 LQKENI. This CDR3 has 16 residues. The germline V and J ends were trimmed by 4 bases and 1 base, with 16 bases remaining between them. The DNA for the CDR3 is TGTGCCAGCTCACTTCGACAGCTTGGCTCGAACACTGAAGCTTTCTTT. Its translation is CASSLRQLGSNTEAFF.

This clonotype has ten or more counts. V is TRBV10-3 and J is TRBJ1-1; 8 positions agree with TRBD1. V gave up 4 bases and J gave up 8 bases; unmatched junction bases: 0. The germline V gene has CDR1 ENHRY and CDR2 SYGVKD. This CDR3 spans 11 amino acids. CDR3 DNA: TGTGCCATCAGTGCAGGGGGCGAAGCTTTCTTT. This gives the protein CAISAGGEAFF.

V and J are TRBV6-1 and TRBJ2-5; D is possibly TRBD1 or TRBD2 (6 bases each). CDR1 and CDR2 from the germline V gene are MNHNS and SASEGT. V was pared by 7 bases and J by 5 bases, with 20 bases between. The CDR3 runs to 15 residues. The CDR3 loop reads CASNYGTKGGETQYF. The CDR3 DNA is TGTGCCAGCAACTACGGGACAAAAGGGGGGGAGACCCAGTACTTC.

At least ten counts were recorded for this clonotype. This chain joins TRBV25-1 and TRBJ2-1; TRBD2 matches at 11 bases. J gave up 9 bases and V 3 bases, and 7 bases lay outside the gene matches. The CDR3 is 15 amino acids. In germline, CDR1 is MGHDK, CDR2 SYGVNS. The CDR3 nucleotides read TGTGCCAGCAGTGAGAGGATCCTAGCGGGAGGTGAGCAGTTCTTC. Protein: CASSERILAGGEQFF.

The chain recombines TRBV7-9 with TRBJ2-5; unclear D gene. V was clipped by 4 bases and J by 5 bases, with 8 bases between them. The CDR3 sequence is 12 residues long. CDR1 SEHNR and CDR2 FQNEAQ come from the germline V gene (reference sequence). CDR3 sequence (DNA): TGTGCCAGCAGCTCGGCCTTTGAGACCCAGTACTTC. Translating gives CASSSAFETQYF.

The table lists this clonotype with a few counts. The chain joins TRBV29-1 to TRBJ1-6; unclear D gene. Germline-derived CDR1 and CDR2 are SQVTM and ANQGSEA. Trimming cost V 5 bases and J 7 bases, with 12 bases left between them. This CDR3 has 13 amino acids. The CDR3 DNA sequence: TGCAGCGTTCGGCCAGCTCCCAATTCACCCCTCCACTTT. This encodes CSVRPAPNSPLHF.

This clonotype was counted many times. The chain has TRBV7-8 and TRBJ2-5; tentative D call: TRBD1 (6 bases). Trimming shortened V by 1 base and J by 3 bases, and 12 bases separated the two germline ends. The CDR3 length is 15 residues. Germline CDR1 is SGHVS and CDR2 is FQNEAQ. CDR3 in amino acids: CASSLDRTVKETQYF. The DNA of the CDR3 is TGTGCCAGCAGCTTAGATAGGACAGTGAAAGAGACCCAGTACTTC. Full variable domain (rest looked up from reference TRBV7-8 and TRBJ2-5): GAGVSQSPRYKVAKRGQDVALRCDPISGHVSLFWYQQALGQGPEFLTYFQNEAQLDKSGLPSDRFFAERPEGSVSTLKIQRTQQEDSAVYLCASSLDRTVKETQYFGPGTRLLVL.

V gene TRBV11-2 combines with J gene TRBJ2-2; D possibly corresponds to TRBD1 (6 bases). The CDR3 totals 15 residues. V was shortened by 4 bases and J by 4 bases, with 13 bases between the two germline ends. Germline lookup yields CDR1 SGHAT and CDR2 FQNNGV. In DNA form, the CDR3 reads TGTGCCAGCAGCTCACACAGGGCGCCCACCGGGGAGCTGTTTTTT. Encoded protein: CASSSHRAPTGELFF.

At least ten counts were recorded for this clonotype. V is TRBV2 and J is TRBJ2-1; D is possibly TRBD1 or TRBD2 (5 bases each). The V end was cut by 8 bases, the J end by 8 bases, with 13 bases between. Looked up from germline, CDR1 is SNHLY and CDR2 is FYNNEI. This CDR3 has 12 residues. In nucleotides, the CDR3 is TGTGCCAGCGAAGGCTGGGGACATGAGCAGTTCTTC. This translates into CASEGWGHEQFF.

At least ten counts were recorded for this clonotype. The chain has TRBV2 and TRBJ1-4; 7 bases agree with TRBD1. CDR3 length equals 14 residues. Germline CDR1 is SNHLY and CDR2 is FYNNEI. V was clipped by 4 bases and J by 3 bases; unmatched bases: 2. CDR3 DNA: TGTGCCAGCAGTGCGGGACAGCCTAATGAAAAACTGTTTTTT. This sequence encodes CASSAGQPNEKLFF.

This clonotype was seen at least ten times. J is TRBJ1-2 and V is TRBV12-3 or TRBV12-4; D is ambiguous. CDR3 length: 15 amino acids. V dropped 5 bases and J dropped 1 base, with 14 bases sitting between them. The CDR3 DNA sequence: TGTGCCAGCAGTCCTCCGGGCCCGGGTAACTATGGCTACACCTTC. This sequence encodes CASSPPGPGNYGYTF.